This TCR beta chain is from a study of T-cell reconstitution after alpha-beta-depleted transplantation in children. Trimming took off 4 bases at V and 1 base at J, with 11 bases between the two ends. From germline, CDR1 is SGHRS and CDR2 YFSETQ. The CDR3 is 14 amino acids. Unique molecular identifiers were used in preparing the TCRbeta library. Each CDR3 protein gets one entry after TCRdb re-called the PCR reads with MiXCR. The sample has about 980,000 distinct CDR3 sequences, less than 30% seen once. This clonotype has more than one count but fewer than ten. V is TRBV5-1 and J is TRBJ2-5, with D maybe TRBD1 (6 bases). This receptor was identified in a boy under three years old who had a stem cell transplant for SCID, so the T cells may come from the graft donor. The starting material was PBMCs, mostly from graft donor cells, obtained 360 days after TCRalphabeta/CD19-depleted stem cell transplant. The CDR3 bases are TGCGCCAGCAGCGTCAGGACAGCCCAAGAGACCCAGTACTTC. This gives the protein CASSVRTAQETQYF.